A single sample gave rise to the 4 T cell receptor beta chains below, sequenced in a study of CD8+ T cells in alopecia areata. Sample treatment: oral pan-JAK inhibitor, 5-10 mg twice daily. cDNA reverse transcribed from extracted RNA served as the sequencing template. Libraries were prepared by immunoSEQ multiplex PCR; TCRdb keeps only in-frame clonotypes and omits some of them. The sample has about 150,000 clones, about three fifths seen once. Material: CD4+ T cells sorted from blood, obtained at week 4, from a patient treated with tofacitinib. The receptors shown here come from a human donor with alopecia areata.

In DNA form, the CDR3 reads TGCAGCGTTTCCTTAGACGGGTGGAACACTGAAGCTTTCTTT. This encodes CSVSLDGWNTEAFF. The chain uses TRBV29-1 and TRBJ1-1; D unresolved. The V gene lost 5 bases and the J gene lost 1 base, with 14 bases spanning the gap. CDR3 length: 14 amino acids. CDR1 and CDR2 from the germline V gene are SQVTM and ANQGSEA.

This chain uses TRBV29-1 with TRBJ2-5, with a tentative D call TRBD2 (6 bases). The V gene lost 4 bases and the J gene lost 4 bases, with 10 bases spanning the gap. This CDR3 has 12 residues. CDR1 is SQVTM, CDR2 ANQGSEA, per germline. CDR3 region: CSVGGVRETQYF. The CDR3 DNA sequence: TGCAGCGTTGGGGGGGTTCGAGAGACCCAGTACTTC.

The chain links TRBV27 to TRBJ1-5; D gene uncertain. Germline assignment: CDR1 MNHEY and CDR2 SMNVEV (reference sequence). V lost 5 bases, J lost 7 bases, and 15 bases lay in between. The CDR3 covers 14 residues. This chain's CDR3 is CASSSHRFRQPQHF. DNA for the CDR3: TGTGCCAGCAGTAGTCATCGTTTTAGGCAGCCCCAGCATTTT.

The CDR3 reads CSVAPGTNGYEQYF. As DNA, the CDR3 is TGCAGCGTTGCCCCCGGGACAAATGGCTACGAGCAGTACTTC. The chain combines TRBV29-1 with TRBJ2-7; maybe TRBD1 (6 bases). CDR3 length: 14 amino acids. The V and J ends lost 4 bases and 3 bases respectively, with 16 bases between them. Germline-derived CDR1 and CDR2 are SQVTM and ANQGSEA.